This TCR beta chain emerged from a study of cytomegalovirus exposure and HLA in healthy donors. This clone has more than one count but fewer than ten. CDR3 length equals 14 residues. V dropped 8 bases and J dropped 7 bases, with 18 bases sitting between them. Looked up from germline, CDR1 is MNHEY and CDR2 is SVGAGI. The PCR ran on 60 Vbeta and 13 Jbeta primers. The data were produced by immunoSEQ multiplex PCR, yet TCRdb's version contains in-frame clones alone and is incomplete. The sample consists of 130,000 or so clones, 70% to 80% of them appearing once. The specimen sequenced was PBMCs. This receptor was identified in a female donor in good health and CMV-seropositive. This sequence joins TRBV6-5 and TRBJ2-1, with a possible D match to TRBD2 (6 bases). DNA of the CDR3: TGTGCCAGCGGGTCTCTAGCGCAGCGGAATGAGCAGTTCTTC. It is translated as CASGSLAQRNEQFF.